This T cell receptor beta chain originates from a study of T cell responses to AZD1222 COVID-19 vaccine. Relative to its sample, this clone is medium-sized. Pooling covered second doses at about 4 or about 12 weeks. Germline CDR1 SEHNR, CDR2 FQNEAQ (reference sequence). V lost 3 bases and J lost 5, with 17 bases in between. The CDR3 is made up of 16 amino acids. Repertoires were generated with immunoSEQ multiplex PCR, while TCRdb's copy carries only in-frame clones and drops some. This sample has around 91,000 clones; about nine tenths occur once, and the top ten carry 8% to 8.5%. This chain joins TRBV7-9 and TRBJ2-1; TRBD1 might be the D (6 bases). The sample was peripheral blood, taken 28 days after the second AZD1222 dose. The clonotype comes from an adult who received the AZD1222 COVID-19 vaccine. In DNA, the CDR3 is TGTGCCAGCAGCTTGAAGGGGGTTTCCCCGAACAATGAGCAGTTCTTC. This gives the protein CASSLKGVSPNNEQFF. Full variable domain (remainder filled in from reference TRBV7-9 and TRBJ2-1): DTGVSQNPRHKITKRGQNVTFRCDPISEHNRLYWYRQTLGQGPEFLTYFQNEAQLEKSRLLSDRFSAERPKGSFSTLEIQRTEQGDSAMYLCASSLKGVSPNNEQFFGPGTRLTVL.